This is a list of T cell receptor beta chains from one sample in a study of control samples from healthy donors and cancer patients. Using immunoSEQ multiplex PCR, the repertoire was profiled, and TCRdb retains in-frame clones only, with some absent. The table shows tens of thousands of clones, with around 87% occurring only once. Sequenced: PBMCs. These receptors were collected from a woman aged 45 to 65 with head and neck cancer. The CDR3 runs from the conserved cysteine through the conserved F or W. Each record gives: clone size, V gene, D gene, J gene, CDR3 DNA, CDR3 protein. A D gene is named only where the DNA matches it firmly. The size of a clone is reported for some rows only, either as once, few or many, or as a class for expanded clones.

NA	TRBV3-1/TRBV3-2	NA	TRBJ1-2	TGTGCCAGCAGCCAAGCCGGGGGGGAGGGCTATGGCTACACCTTC	CASSQAGGEGYGYTF
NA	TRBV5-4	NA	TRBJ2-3	TGTGCCAGCCAACAGTCCTATCCAGTCGGGTCGCAGTATTTT	CASQQSYPVGSQYF
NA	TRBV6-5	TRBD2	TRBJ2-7	TGTGCCAGCCCTAGAATAGCGGGGGGGCCTGGCGAGCAGTACTTC	CASPRIAGGPGEQYF
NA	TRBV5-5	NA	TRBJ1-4	TGTGCCAGCAGCTTGGAGGGGGAACGGGACAACTCTTTT	CASSLEGERDNSF
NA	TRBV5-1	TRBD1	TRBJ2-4	TGCGCCAGCAGCTTGGCGGGGACAGGGGACAGGGGTGGCATTCAGTACTTC	CASSLAGTGDRGGIQYF
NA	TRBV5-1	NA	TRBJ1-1	TGCGCCAGCAGCTGGGACGCCCGGAACACTGAAGCTTTCTTT	CASSWDARNTEAFF
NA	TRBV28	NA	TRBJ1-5	TGTGCCACAAAGGGTCCGGGAGGCAATCAGCCCCAGCATTTT	CATKGPGGNQPQHF
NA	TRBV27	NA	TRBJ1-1	TGTGCCAGCAGCCGGACCAGAGCCGGAAACACTGAAGCTTTCTTT	CASSRTRAGNTEAFF
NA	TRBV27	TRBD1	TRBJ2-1	TGTGCCAGCAGTTTATACGGGACAGGGGGCAATCGGGAGCAGTTCTTC	CASSLYGTGGNREQFF
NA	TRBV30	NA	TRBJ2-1	TGTGCCTGGAGTGCTCTCCGGGACACCATCAATGAGCAGTTCTTC	CAWSALRDTINEQFF
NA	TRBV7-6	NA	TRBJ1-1	TGTGCCAGCAGCCTGGGACGGAACACTGAAGCTTTCTTT	CASSLGRNTEAFF
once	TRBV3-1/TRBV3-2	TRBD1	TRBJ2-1	TGTGCCAGCAGCCAAGAGGGACAGACCTACAATGAGCAGTTCTTC	CASSQEGQTYNEQFF
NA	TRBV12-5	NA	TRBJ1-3	TGTGCTAGTGGTTTGGTAATGGGCGCTGGGGGACTCTCTGGAAACACCATATATTTT	CASGLVMGAGGLSGNTIYF
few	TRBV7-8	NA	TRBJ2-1	TGTGCCAGCAGCTTAGATGGTAACAGCTACAATGAGCAGTTCTTC	CASSLDGNSYNEQFF
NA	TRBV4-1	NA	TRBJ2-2	TGCGCCAGCAGCCAAGAGGGGGCGGAGGGGGCCGGGGAGCTGTTTTTT	CASSQEGAEGAGELFF
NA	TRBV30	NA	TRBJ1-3	TGTGCCTGGAATAGGCATTCTCCAAACACCATATATTTT	CAWNRHSPNTIYF
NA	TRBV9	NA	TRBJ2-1	TGTGCCAGCAGCGTAGGTACAAACCACAATGAGCAGTTCTTC	CASSVGTNHNEQFF
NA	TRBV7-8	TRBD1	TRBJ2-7	TGTGCCAGCAGCTTAGTGTACAGGGGACGGGACGAGCAGTACTTC	CASSLVYRGRDEQYF
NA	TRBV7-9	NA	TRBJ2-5	TGTGCCAGCAGCTCCTCAGAGACCCAGTACTTC	CASSSSETQYF
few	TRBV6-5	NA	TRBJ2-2	TGTGCCAGCTCGAAGGCAGGGGCATCCGGGGAGCTGTTTTTT	CASSKAGASGELFF
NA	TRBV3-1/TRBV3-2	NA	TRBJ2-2	TGTGCCAGCAGCCAAGAAAGGTTTGCAGGTCCGAACACCGGGGAGCTGTTTTTT	CASSQERFAGPNTGELFF
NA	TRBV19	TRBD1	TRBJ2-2	TGTGCCAGTAGTACGCCCTACAGGGGGCAGACCGGGGAGCTGTTTTTT	CASSTPYRGQTGELFF
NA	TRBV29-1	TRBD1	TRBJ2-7	TGCAGCGCTACGACAGGGGGGTACGAGCAGTACTTC	CSATTGGYEQYF
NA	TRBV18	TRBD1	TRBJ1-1	TGTGCCAGCTCACCACTCATGACAGGGGACAACACTGAAGCTTTCTTT	CASSPLMTGDNTEAFF
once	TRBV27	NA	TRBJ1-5	TGTGCCAGCAGTGCACGGACGGGGCCAAATCAGCCCCAGCATTTT	CASSARTGPNQPQHF
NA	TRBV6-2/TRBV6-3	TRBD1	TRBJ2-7	TGTGCCAGCAGCGACGGCAGGGGGCGCGAGCAGTACTTC	CASSDGRGREQYF
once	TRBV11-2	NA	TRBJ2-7	TGTGCCAGCAGCTTAGGAGCCGATGAGCAGTACTTC	CASSLGADEQYF
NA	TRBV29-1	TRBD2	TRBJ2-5	TGCAGCGTTTTTGGCGACGTCCCGACTAGCGGGGGTATCAGGGAGACCCAGTACTTC	CSVFGDVPTSGGIRETQYF
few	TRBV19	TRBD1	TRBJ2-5	TGTGCCACCAACCGGGACAGGGGCCAAGAGACCCAGTACTTC	CATNRDRGQETQYF
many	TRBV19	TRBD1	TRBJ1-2	TGTGCCAGTAGTATGACAGGGAACTATGGCTACACCTTC	CASSMTGNYGYTF
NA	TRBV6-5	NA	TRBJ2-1	TGTGCCAGCAGTTACTCGCGGCAGGGTGACAATGAGCAGTTCTTC	CASSYSRQGDNEQFF
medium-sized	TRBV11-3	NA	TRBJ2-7	TGTGCCAGCAGCCTAGGGACCGTCGAGCAGTACTTC	CASSLGTVEQYF
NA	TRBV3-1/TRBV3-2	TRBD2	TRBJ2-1	TGTGCCAGCAGCTATACTAGCGGGAACAATGAGCAGTTCTTC	CASSYTSGNNEQFF
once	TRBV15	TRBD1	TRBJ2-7	TGTGCCACCAGCCCCGGGACAGGGGTCCACGAGCAGTACTTC	CATSPGTGVHEQYF
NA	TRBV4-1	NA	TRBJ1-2	TGCGCCAGCAGCCAGAACGACAGAAACTATGGCTACACCTTC	CASSQNDRNYGYTF
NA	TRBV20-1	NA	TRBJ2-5	TGCAGTGCTAGCCGCAGAGAGACCCAGTACTTC	CSASRRETQYF
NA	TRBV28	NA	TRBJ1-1	TGTGCCAGCACCGAAAAGGGGATGAACACTGAAGCTTTCTTT	CASTEKGMNTEAFF
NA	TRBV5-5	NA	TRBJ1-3	TGTGCCAGCAGCTGGGAGGGGTCTGGAAACACCATATATTTT	CASSWEGSGNTIYF
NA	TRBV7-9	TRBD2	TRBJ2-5	TGTGCCAGCAGCCCGCGACTAGCGGGGGGTTCAGAGACCCAGTACTTC	CASSPRLAGGSETQYF
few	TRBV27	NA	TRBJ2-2	TGTGCCAGCAGTTTATCGCCAGGGTTGAACACCGGGGAGCTGTTTTTT	CASSLSPGLNTGELFF
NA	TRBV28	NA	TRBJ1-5	TGTGCCATTAATCCCGCGTACAATCAGCCCCAGCATTTT	CAINPAYNQPQHF
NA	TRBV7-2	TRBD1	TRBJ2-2	TGTGCCAGCAGCTTTCAACAGGGGTGGTGGAACACCGGGGAGCTGTTTTTT	CASSFQQGWWNTGELFF